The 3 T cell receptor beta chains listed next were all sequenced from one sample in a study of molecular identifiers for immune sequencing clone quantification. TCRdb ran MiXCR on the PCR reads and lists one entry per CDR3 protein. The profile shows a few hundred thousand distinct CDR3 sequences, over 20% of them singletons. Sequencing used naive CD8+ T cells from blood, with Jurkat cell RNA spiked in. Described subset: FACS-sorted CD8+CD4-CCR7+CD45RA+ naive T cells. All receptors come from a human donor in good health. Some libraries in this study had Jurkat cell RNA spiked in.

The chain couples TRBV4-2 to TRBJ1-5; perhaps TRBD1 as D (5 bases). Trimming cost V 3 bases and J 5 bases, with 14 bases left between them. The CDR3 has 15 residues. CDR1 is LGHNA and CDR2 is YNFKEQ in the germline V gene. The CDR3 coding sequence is TGTGCCAGCAGCCAGGTCGGGGGGGAGTATCAGCCCCAGCATTTT. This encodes CASSQVGGEYQPQHF.

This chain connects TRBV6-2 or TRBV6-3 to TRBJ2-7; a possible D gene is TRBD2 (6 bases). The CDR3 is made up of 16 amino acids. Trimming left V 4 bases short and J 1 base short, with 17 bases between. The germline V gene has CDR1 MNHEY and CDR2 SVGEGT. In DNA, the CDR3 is TGTGCCAGCAGTTGGGACTCCCAAGGGTCGTCCTACGAGCAGTACTTC. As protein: CASSWDSQGSSYEQYF.

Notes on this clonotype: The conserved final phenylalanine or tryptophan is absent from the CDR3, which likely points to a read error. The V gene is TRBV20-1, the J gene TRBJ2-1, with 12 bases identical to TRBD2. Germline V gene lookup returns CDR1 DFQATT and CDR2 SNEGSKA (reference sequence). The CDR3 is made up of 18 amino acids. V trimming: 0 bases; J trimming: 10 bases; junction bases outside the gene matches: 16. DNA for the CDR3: TGCAGTGCTAGAGACAACCCCGGACTAGCGGGGCTGACATGGGAGCAGTTCTCC. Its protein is CSARDNPGLAGLTWEQFS.